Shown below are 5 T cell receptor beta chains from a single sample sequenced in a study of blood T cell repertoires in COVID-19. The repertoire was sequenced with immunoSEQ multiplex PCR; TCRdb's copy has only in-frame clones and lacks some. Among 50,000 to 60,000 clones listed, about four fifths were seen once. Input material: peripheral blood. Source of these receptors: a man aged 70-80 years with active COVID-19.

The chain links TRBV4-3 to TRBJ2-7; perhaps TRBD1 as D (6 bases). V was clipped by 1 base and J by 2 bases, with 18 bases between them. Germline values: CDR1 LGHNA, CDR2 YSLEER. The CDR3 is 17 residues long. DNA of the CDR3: TGCGCCAGCAGCCAAGTTGCCCAGGGGATTAGAGCCTACGAGCAGTACTTC. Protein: CASSQVAQGIRAYEQYF.

CDR3: CASSYRIAGADSSSYEQYF. DNA of the CDR3: TGTGCCAGCAGTTACCGGATAGCGGGGGCTGACTCAAGCTCCTACGAGCAGTACTTC. J is TRBJ2-7 and V is TRBV6-2 or TRBV6-3; TRBD2 aligns across 9 bases. The CDR3 consists of 19 residues. With 2 bases clipped from V and 0 bases from J, the junction kept 14 bases outside the gene matches. The germline gives CDR1 MNHEY, CDR2 SVGEGT.

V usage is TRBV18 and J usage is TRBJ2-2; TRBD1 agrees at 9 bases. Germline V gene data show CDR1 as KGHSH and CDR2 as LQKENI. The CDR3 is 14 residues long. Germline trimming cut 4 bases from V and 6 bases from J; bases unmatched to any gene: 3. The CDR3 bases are TGTGCCAGCTCACGGGACAGGGCGGCCGGGGAGCTGTTTTTT. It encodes CASSRDRAAGELFF.

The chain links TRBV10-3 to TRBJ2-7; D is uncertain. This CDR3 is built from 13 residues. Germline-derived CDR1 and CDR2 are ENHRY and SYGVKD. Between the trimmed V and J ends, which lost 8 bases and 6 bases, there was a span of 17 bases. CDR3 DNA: TGTGCCATCGCCAGAGATGGGCAAGGCGAGCAGTACTTC. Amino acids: CAIARDGQGEQYF.

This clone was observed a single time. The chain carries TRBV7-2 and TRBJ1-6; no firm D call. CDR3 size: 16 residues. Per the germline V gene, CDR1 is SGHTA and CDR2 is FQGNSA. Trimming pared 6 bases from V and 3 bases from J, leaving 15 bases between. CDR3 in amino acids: CASSPNDRSYNSPLHF. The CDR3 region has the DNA TGTGCCAGCAGTCCGAATGACCGGAGCTATAATTCACCCCTCCACTTT.